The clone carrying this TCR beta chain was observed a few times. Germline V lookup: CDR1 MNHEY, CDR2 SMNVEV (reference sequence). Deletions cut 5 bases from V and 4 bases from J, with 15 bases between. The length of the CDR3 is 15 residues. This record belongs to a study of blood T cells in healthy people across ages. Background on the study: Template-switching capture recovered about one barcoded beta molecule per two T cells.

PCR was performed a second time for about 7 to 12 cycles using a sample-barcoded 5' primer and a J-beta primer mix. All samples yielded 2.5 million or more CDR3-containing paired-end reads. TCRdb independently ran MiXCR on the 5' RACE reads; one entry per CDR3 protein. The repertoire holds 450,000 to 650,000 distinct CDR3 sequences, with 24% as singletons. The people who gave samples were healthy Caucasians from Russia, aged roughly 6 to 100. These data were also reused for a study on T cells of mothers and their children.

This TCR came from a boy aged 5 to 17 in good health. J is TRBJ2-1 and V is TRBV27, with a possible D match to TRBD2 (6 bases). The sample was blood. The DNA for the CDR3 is TGTGCCAGCAGTCCCCAGGGTGGAGGGTACAATGAGCAGTTCTTC. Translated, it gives CASSPQGGGYNEQFF.